Shown below are 23 T cell receptor beta chains from a single sample sequenced in a study of long-term antiretroviral therapy in people with HIV. With survey level as its setting, the immunoSEQ assay was v3.0. The protocol was immunoSEQ multiplex PCR, while the TCRdb copy is restricted to in-frame clones and leaves out a portion. The table has under 20,000 clones, approximately 80% seen once. The sample in question was unsorted PBMCs, obtained 0.2 years after starting antiretroviral therapy. The source is a woman aged 40 to 49 with HIV.

The rearrangement joins TRBV5-6 to TRBJ2-5; weak D call: TRBD1 (5 bases). From germline, CDR1 is SGHDT and CDR2 YYEEEE. There are 15 residues in the CDR3. Trimming took 3 bases from V and 0 from J, leaving 12 bases between them. The CDR3: CASSSKDTNQETQYF. The CDR3 bases are TGTGCCAGCAGCTCGAAGGACACGAACCAAGAGACCCAGTACTTC.

V gene TRBV5-6 combines with J gene TRBJ1-6; D remains ambiguous. The CDR3 covers 13 residues. The V end was cut by 0 bases, the J end by 7 bases, with 5 bases between. The germline gives CDR1 SGHDT, CDR2 YYEEEE. The CDR3, as DNA: TGTGCCAGCAGCTTGGGGTGGAATTCACCCCTCCACTTT. Translation gives CASSLGWNSPLHF. Using reference TRBV5-6 and TRBJ1-6 for the parts outside the CDR3, the full variable domain is DAGVTQSPTHLIKTRGQQVTLRCSPKSGHDTVSWYQQALGQGPQFIFQYYEEEERQRGNFPDRFSGHQFPNYSSELNVNALLLGDSALYLCASSLGWNSPLHFGNGTRLTVT.

The chain has TRBV30 and TRBJ1-1; D remains ambiguous. Per germline, CDR1 GTSNPN and CDR2 SVGIG (reference sequence). This CDR3 comprises 12 residues. Trimming took 5 bases from V and 6 from J, leaving 13 bases between them. The CDR3 nucleotides read TGTGCCTGGTCTATTGGGGTCCCTGAAGCTTTCTTT. The encoded protein is CAWSIGVPEAFF. The variable domain in full, with the rest retrieved from reference TRBV30 and TRBJ1-1, is SQTIHQWPATLVQPVGSPLSLECTVEGTSNPNLYWYRQAAGRGLQLLFYSVGIGQISSEVPQNLSASRPQDRQFILSSKKLLLSDSGFYLCAWSIGVPEAFFGQGTRLTVV.

The genes are TRBV25-1 and TRBJ1-1; 7 nucleotides line up with TRBD1. With V trimmed by 5 bases and J by 6 bases, 12 bases remained unmatched. The CDR3 sequence is 15 residues long. The germline gives CDR1 MGHDK, CDR2 SYGVNS. In DNA form, the CDR3 reads TGTGCCAGCAGTTCCTGGGACAGAGGATACCCTGAAGCTTTCTTT. Translating gives CASSSWDRGYPEAFF.

The CDR3 DNA follows: TGTGCCAGTACACCGGACAGGGGAGGTGAAAAACTGTTTTTT. Its translation: CASTPDRGGEKLFF. The chain joins TRBV19 to TRBJ1-4, with TRBD1 matching over 9 bases. This CDR3 spans 14 amino acids. Per germline, CDR1 LNHDA and CDR2 SQIVND (reference sequence). Trimming at V came to 7 bases and at J to 7 bases, leaving 7 bases not matched to a gene.

The chain links TRBV6-5 to TRBJ1-1; a possible D gene is TRBD1 (6 bases). Germline V gene lookup returns CDR1 MNHEY and CDR2 SVGAGI. This CDR3 contains 14 residues. Trimming removed 5 bases at V and 4 bases at J, with 14 bases between. CDR3 bases: TGTGCCAGCAGTATAAGGGGGGGCCCCACTGAAGCTTTCTTT. Amino acids: CASSIRGGPTEAFF.

The chain has TRBV11-2 and TRBJ1-1; D gene uncertain. The CDR3 consists of 13 residues. The V end was cut by 5 bases, the J end by 3 bases, with 10 bases between. CDR1 is SGHAT, CDR2 FQNNGV, per germline. CDR3 residues: CASSLQRYTEAFF. CDR3 nucleotides: TGTGCCAGCAGCCTCCAGCGATACACTGAAGCTTTCTTT.

The rearrangement uses TRBV6-5 and TRBJ1-1; D unresolved. This CDR3 contains 15 residues. Trimming left V 2 bases short and J 5 bases short, with 15 bases between. Germline assignment: CDR1 MNHEY and CDR2 SVGAGI. Written as DNA, the CDR3 is TGTGCCAGCAGTTACCATAGGGCGGCTAAAACTGAAGCTTTCTTT. It translates to CASSYHRAAKTEAFF.

V gene TRBV6-5 combines with J gene TRBJ2-3; no clear D. Germline loops: CDR1 MNHEY, CDR2 SVGAGI. The CDR3 is 12 amino acids. V was cut by 8 bases and J by 4 bases, with 10 bases left in between. CDR3 region: CASGMWADTQYF. The CDR3 DNA follows: TGTGCCAGCGGGATGTGGGCAGATACGCAGTATTTT.

Here the CDR3 reads CASSYMETGNYEQYF. CDR3 nucleotides: TGTGCCAGCAGTTACATGGAGACAGGGAACTACGAGCAGTACTTC. This sequence joins TRBV6-6 and TRBJ2-7; 7 bases are shared with TRBD1. CDR1 and CDR2 from the germline V gene are MNHNY and SVGAGI (reference sequence). The CDR3 spans 15 residues. The junction had 7 bases not matched to a gene; V was cut back by 2 bases and J by 3 bases.

A word on this clone: This sample includes further DNA sequences coding for the same CDR3. The J gene is TRBJ1-3, the V gene TRBV29-1; no clear D. This CDR3 is 11 amino acids long. Trimming pared 3 bases from V and 2 bases from J, leaving 2 bases between. Germline V gene data show CDR1 as SQVTM and CDR2 as ANQGSEA. The CDR3 sequence: CSVEAGNTIYF. Here the CDR3 DNA reads TGCAGCGTTGAGGCTGGAAACACCATATATTTT. Full variable domain (outside the CDR3, taken from reference TRBV29-1 and TRBJ1-3): SAVISQKPSRDICQRGTSLTIQCQVDSQVTMMFWYRQQPGQSLTLIATANQGSEATYESGFVIDKFPISRPNLTFSTLTVSNMSPEDSSIYLCSVEAGNTIYFGEGSWLTVV.

The genes are TRBV27 and TRBJ2-5; the match to TRBD2 covers 10 bases. Trimming cost V 3 bases and J 5 bases; bases outside gene matches: 15. Germline-derived CDR1 and CDR2 are MNHEY and SMNVEV (reference sequence). This CDR3 is built from 18 residues. The CDR3 is CASSFRAASGSRVETQYF. The CDR3 coding sequence is TGTGCCAGCAGTTTCCGGGCCGCTAGCGGGAGTCGGGTCGAGACCCAGTACTTC.

The J gene is TRBJ1-5, the V gene TRBV19; the D is unclear. Germline CDR1 and CDR2: LNHDA and SQIVND (reference sequence). The CDR3 contains 14 residues. V dropped 6 bases and J dropped 3 bases, with 12 bases sitting between them. The CDR3 spells CASRRTENNQPQHF. The CDR3 DNA reads TGTGCCAGTAGAAGGACGGAAAACAATCAGCCCCAGCATTTT.

The genes are TRBV6-1 and TRBJ2-7, with D unclear. Deletions cut 5 bases from V and 7 bases from J, with 12 bases between. Germline-derived CDR1 and CDR2 are MNHNS and SASEGT. The CDR3 is 12 amino acids. The DNA for the CDR3 is TGTGCCAGCAGTCCAAAGTCCGGGGAGCAGTACTTC. Translated, it gives CASSPKSGEQYF.

The rearrangement joins TRBV5-1 to TRBJ1-1; D unclear. The CDR3 spans 13 residues. Germline V gene data show CDR1 as SGHRS and CDR2 as YFSETQ. V was trimmed by 3 bases and J by 1 base, leaving 7 bases between them. CDR3 bases: TGCGCCAGCAGCTCTTTGGGGAACACTGAAGCTTTCTTT. Its translation is CASSSLGNTEAFF.

This clone was seen once. The J gene is TRBJ1-3, the V gene TRBV12-5, with D perhaps matching TRBD1 (5 bases). V gave up 8 bases and J gave up 0 bases, with 23 bases separating them. Germline lookup yields CDR1 LGHNT and CDR2 FRNRAP. This CDR3 spans 18 amino acids. The chain's CDR3 is CASRPSPGLWSSGNTIYF. In DNA form, the CDR3 reads TGTGCTAGTCGCCCCAGTCCGGGACTTTGGAGCTCTGGAAACACCATATATTTT.

The chain carries TRBV2 and TRBJ2-7, with D unresolved. The CDR3 totals 11 residues. V lost 5 bases, J lost 2 bases, and 4 bases lay in between. Germline V gene data show CDR1 as SNHLY and CDR2 as FYNNEI. CDR3 nucleotides: TGTGCCAGCAGTTCCACCTACGAGCAGTACTTC. This sequence encodes CASSSTYEQYF.

V is TRBV5-5 and J is TRBJ2-1; possible D gene TRBD2, 6 bases. V dropped 4 bases and J dropped 8 bases, with 19 bases sitting between them. This CDR3 contains 15 residues. Germline V gives CDR1 SGHKS, CDR2 YYEKEE (reference sequence). This chain's CDR3 is CASSRLELAGDEQFF. CDR3 DNA: TGTGCCAGCAGCCGCCTCGAACTAGCTGGCGATGAGCAGTTCTTC.

This rearrangement joins TRBV19 to TRBJ1-4, with 8 bases aligning to TRBD1. CDR1 is LNHDA and CDR2 is SQIVND in the germline V gene (reference sequence). The CDR3 is 16 amino acids. The V and J ends lost 6 bases and 0 bases, in that order; junction bases with no gene match: 6. The CDR3 protein is CASRRTGKTTNEKLFF. CDR3 in DNA: TGTGCCAGTAGGAGGACAGGGAAAACAACTAATGAAAAACTGTTTTTT. Together with reference TRBV19 and TRBJ1-4, the CDR3 gives the full variable domain: DGGITQSPKYLFRKEGQNVTLSCEQNLNHDAMYWYRQDPGQGLRLIYYSQIVNDFQKGDIAEGYSVSREKKESFPLTVTSAQKNPTAFYLCASRRTGKTTNEKLFFGSGTQLSVL.

The chain employs TRBV11-2 and TRBJ2-7; 13 bases match TRBD2. The germline CDR1 and CDR2 sequences are SGHAT and FQNNGV. Germline trimming cut 10 bases from V and 0 bases from J; bases unmatched to any gene: 6. The CDR3 is 15 residues long. The CDR3 loop reads CATGTSGVSSYEQYF. In nucleotides, the CDR3 is TGTGCCACGGGGACTAGCGGGGTTTCCTCCTACGAGCAGTACTTC.

This clone was counted a few times. The chain is built from TRBV5-1 and TRBJ1-5, with 7 bases aligning to TRBD1. The CDR3 runs to 21 residues. Germline V gene lookup returns CDR1 SGHRS and CDR2 YFSETQ. The V gene end was trimmed by 0 bases and the J gene end by 0 bases; junction bases not matched to a gene: 18. As DNA, the CDR3 is TGCGCCAGCAGCTTGGGTCCAGGGGGGAAGATAGGAGCTAATAGCAATCAGCCCCAGCATTTT. Amino acid sequence: CASSLGPGGKIGANSNQPQHF.

The V call is TRBV14, the J call TRBJ1-4, with D possibly matching TRBD1 (5 bases). Germline V gene data show CDR1 as SGHDN and CDR2 as FVKESK. This CDR3 comprises 17 residues. Trimming removed 3 bases from V and 7 bases from J, with 21 bases in between. The CDR3 sequence is CASSQWQRGRLGEKLFF. The CDR3 nucleotides are TGTGCCAGCAGCCAGTGGCAGAGGGGTCGCTTGGGTGAAAAACTGTTTTTT.

The V and J genes are TRBV5-1 and TRBJ2-7; TRBD2 matches 8 bases. This CDR3 region has 14 residues. The ends lost 0 bases at V and 3 bases at J; junction bases unmatched: 2. From germline, CDR1 is SGHRS and CDR2 YFSETQ. The CDR3 region is CASSLGGLVYEQYF. In nucleotides, the CDR3 is TGCGCCAGCAGCTTGGGGGGACTAGTCTACGAGCAGTACTTC.